This entry features one T cell receptor beta chain sequence. Its target is not known. The data originate from a study of cytomegalovirus exposure and HLA in healthy donors. General study findings and limits: Cytomegalovirus association was assigned to more than 150 TCR beta chains. Three chains tied to CMV proved CMV antigen-specific in vitro. Most sequenced TCRs were rare (though some public TCRs occurred in many donors).

The donors were part of the validation cohort, which consisted of under 150 subjects and was separate from the first cohort of 666 subjects. This table comes from immunoSEQ multiplex PCR, and its TCRdb copy is limited to in-frame clones, with some not included. Of 150,000 or so clones listed, 85% to 90% are singletons. The clonotype originates from a woman younger than 35 in good health and CMV-seropositive. The sequenced material came from PBMCs.

CDR3 in amino acids: CASSPWTGGMNTEAFF. CDR3 nucleotide sequence: TGTGCCAGCAGCCCGTGGACAGGGGGAATGAACACTGAAGCTTTCTTT. J is TRBJ1-1 and V is TRBV7-2; TRBD1 aligns across 10 bases. The germline CDR1 and CDR2 sequences are SGHTA and FQGNSA. V was pared by 5 bases and J by 0 bases, with 6 bases of the junction left unmatched. The CDR3 covers 16 residues. The variable domain in full, completed from reference TRBV7-2 and TRBJ1-1, reads GAGVSQSPSNKVTEKGKDVELRCDPISGHTALYWYRQSLGQGLEFLIYFQGNSAPDKSGLPSDRFSAERTGGSVSTLTIQRTQQEDSAVYLCASSPWTGGMNTEAFFGQGTRLTVV.